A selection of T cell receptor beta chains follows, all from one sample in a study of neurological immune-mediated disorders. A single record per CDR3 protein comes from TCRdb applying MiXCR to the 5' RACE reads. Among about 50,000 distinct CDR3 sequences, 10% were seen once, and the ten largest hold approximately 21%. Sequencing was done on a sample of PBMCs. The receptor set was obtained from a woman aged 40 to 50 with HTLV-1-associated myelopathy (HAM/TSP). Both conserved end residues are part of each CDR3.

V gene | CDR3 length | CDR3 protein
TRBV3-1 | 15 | CASSKWDYGGTEAFF
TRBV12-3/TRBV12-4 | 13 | CASSTQGFHEQYF
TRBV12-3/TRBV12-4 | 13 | CASSFRGTYGYTF
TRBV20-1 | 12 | CSARARTPEAFF
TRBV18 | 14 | CASTVTGDVETQYF
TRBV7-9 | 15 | CASSFRDKGNTEAFF
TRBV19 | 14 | CASSRTGGYNEQFF
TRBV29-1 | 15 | CSVVSQGQAKNIQYF
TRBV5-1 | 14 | CASSAGNTANEQFF
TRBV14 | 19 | CASSQIRGQDHRPNYGYTF
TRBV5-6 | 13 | CASSPAGGDGYTF
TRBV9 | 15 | CASSVTGLNTDTQYF
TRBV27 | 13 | CASSRREGSEAFF
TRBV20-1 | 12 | CSASNRVGEQFF
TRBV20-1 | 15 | CSARGAGSNTGELFF
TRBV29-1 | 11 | CSAPYLGTQYF
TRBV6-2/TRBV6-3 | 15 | CASSGRIHKDYEQYF
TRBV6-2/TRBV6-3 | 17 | CASSYSLAGGSTGELFF
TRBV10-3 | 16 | CAIGGGRGRSNYGYTF
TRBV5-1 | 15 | CASSLEARGPDEQYF
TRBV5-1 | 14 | CASGLAGAYNEQFF
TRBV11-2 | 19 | CASSLRTSGGLRFYNEQFF
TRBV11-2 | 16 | CASSPTGQGAKNIQYF
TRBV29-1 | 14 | CSVRQGFYYNEQFF